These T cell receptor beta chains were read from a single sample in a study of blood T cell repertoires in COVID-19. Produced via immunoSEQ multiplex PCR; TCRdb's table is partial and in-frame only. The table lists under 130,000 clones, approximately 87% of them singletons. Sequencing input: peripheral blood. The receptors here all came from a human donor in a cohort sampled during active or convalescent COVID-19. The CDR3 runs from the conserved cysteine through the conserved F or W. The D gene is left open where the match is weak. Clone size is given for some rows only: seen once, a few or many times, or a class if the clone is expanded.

CDR3nt: TGCGCCAGCAGCCTGGGGCCTCGCTACGAGCAGTACTTC
CDR3aa: CASSLGPRYEQYF
d_gene: NA
abundance: NA
j_gene: TRBJ2-7
v_gene: TRBV4-1

CDR3nt: TGTGCCAGCAGTCGGGATGACTATGGCTACACCTTC
CDR3aa: CASSRDDYGYTF
d_gene: NA
abundance: NA
j_gene: TRBJ1-2
v_gene: TRBV25-1

CDR3nt: TGTGCCAGCAGCAACAGGGGATCGGGCTACACCTTC
CDR3aa: CASSNRGSGYTF
d_gene: TRBD1
abundance: NA
j_gene: TRBJ1-2
v_gene: TRBV2

CDR3nt: TGTGCCAGCAGTGCCAAACAGGGGTGGGCAACTAATGAAAAACTGTTTTTT
CDR3aa: CASSAKQGWATNEKLFF
d_gene: TRBD1
abundance: NA
j_gene: TRBJ1-4
v_gene: TRBV6-4

CDR3nt: TGCGCCAGCAGCATAAGACAGGGGGCAAATACGCAGTATTTT
CDR3aa: CASSIRQGANTQYF
d_gene: TRBD1
abundance: few
j_gene: TRBJ2-3
v_gene: TRBV5-1

CDR3nt: TGTGCCAGCAGCTCCCTCGCGACAGGGAGCACAGATACGCAGTATTTT
CDR3aa: CASSSLATGSTDTQYF
d_gene: TRBD1
abundance: NA
j_gene: TRBJ2-3
v_gene: TRBV7-3

CDR3nt: TGTGCCAGCAGCCAGCGTACTGAAGCTTTCTTT
CDR3aa: CASSQRTEAFF
d_gene: NA
abundance: NA
j_gene: TRBJ1-1
v_gene: TRBV11-2

CDR3nt: TGTGCCAGCAGCCCCCCCAGGAACAATCAGCCCCAGCATTTT
CDR3aa: CASSPPRNNQPQHF
d_gene: NA
abundance: NA
j_gene: TRBJ1-5
v_gene: TRBV11-3

CDR3nt: TGTGCCAGCGGGACAGGGAATAATCAGCCCCAGCATTTT
CDR3aa: CASGTGNNQPQHF
d_gene: TRBD1
abundance: NA
j_gene: TRBJ1-5
v_gene: TRBV12-3/TRBV12-4

CDR3nt: TGTGCCAGCAGCCAAGATCAGCCGGAGGGGAATTCACCCCTCCACTTT
CDR3aa: CASSQDQPEGNSPLHF
d_gene: NA
abundance: once
j_gene: TRBJ1-6
v_gene: TRBV4-2

CDR3nt: TGTGCCAGTAGTACACTCCCCGGGACAGGGAGGAGGGGCTACACCTTC
CDR3aa: CASSTLPGTGRRGYTF
d_gene: TRBD1
abundance: NA
j_gene: TRBJ1-2
v_gene: TRBV19

CDR3nt: TGCGCCAGCAGCGGACCGGGACAGAATGGCTACACCTTC
CDR3aa: CASSGPGQNGYTF
d_gene: TRBD1
abundance: NA
j_gene: TRBJ1-2
v_gene: TRBV5-1

CDR3nt: TGCGCCAGCAGCCAGACAGGGGAAGGATCACCCCTCCACTTT
CDR3aa: CASSQTGEGSPLHF
d_gene: TRBD1
abundance: NA
j_gene: TRBJ1-6
v_gene: TRBV10-2

CDR3nt: TGCGCCAGCAGCCCCCAGACAGGAACTAATGAAAAACTGTTTTTT
CDR3aa: CASSPQTGTNEKLFF
d_gene: NA
abundance: few
j_gene: TRBJ1-4
v_gene: TRBV5-1

CDR3nt: TGTGCCAGCAGCTTCCTAGCGGGGGGCACCGGGGAGCTGTTTTTT
CDR3aa: CASSFLAGGTGELFF
d_gene: TRBD2
abundance: NA
j_gene: TRBJ2-2
v_gene: TRBV11-3

CDR3nt: TGTGCCAGCAGTCCACTTGGACAGGGTAATTTCGGCTACACCTTC
CDR3aa: CASSPLGQGNFGYTF
d_gene: TRBD1
abundance: NA
j_gene: TRBJ1-2
v_gene: TRBV6-6

CDR3nt: TGTGCCACCAGCCCAGGGGCGTTTTATCAGCCCCAGCATTTT
CDR3aa: CATSPGAFYQPQHF
d_gene: NA
abundance: NA
j_gene: TRBJ1-5
v_gene: TRBV15